Listed below are T cell receptor beta chains from one sample, sequenced in a study of PD-1 blockade in classical Hodgkin lymphoma. Profiled with immunoSEQ multiplex PCR; TCRdb holds only in-frame clones, not every one. The sample contains 32,000 or so clones, roughly 86% of which appear only once. The sequenced sample was CD4+ T cells from blood, obtained before the fourth cycle of nivolumab. These receptors came from a human donor with classical Hodgkin lymphoma. CDR3s include the opening cysteine and the closing phenylalanine or tryptophan. A D gene is named only where the DNA matches it firmly. Only some rows state a clone size, as once, few, many or a class for expanded clones.

once TRBJ2-2 TRBV6-5 . CASSYYAPGTGELFF TGTGCCAGCAGTTACTATGCCCCGGGAACCGGGGAGCTGTTTTTT
once TRBJ2-1 TRBV4-1 TRBD2 CASSQGFPGLVGTNEQFF TGCGCCAGCAGCCAAGGGTTCCCGGGACTAGTGGGTACCAATGAGCAGTTCTTC
. TRBJ2-7 TRBV6-6 . CASSYSREKQYF TGTGCCAGCAGTTACTCGAGGGAGAAGCAGTACTTC
. TRBJ2-7 TRBV10-3 . CAIGTTRGGEQYF TGTGCCATCGGTACCACGAGGGGAGGCGAGCAGTACTTC
. TRBJ2-3 TRBV10-3 TRBD2 CAISESKLAGNSDTQYF TGTGCCATCAGTGAGTCGAAGTTAGCGGGGAACTCAGATACGCAGTATTTT
few TRBJ1-1 TRBV30 TRBD1 CAWTQSPTGEAFF TGTGCCTGGACCCAATCCCCGACAGGGGAAGCTTTCTTT
. TRBJ2-5 TRBV11-2 TRBD2 CASSLRLAQKETQYF TGTGCCAGCAGCTTACGACTAGCGCAGAAAGAGACCCAGTACTTC
. TRBJ2-7 TRBV18 . CASSPRGRAYEQYF TGTGCCAGCTCACCGAGAGGCAGGGCCTACGAGCAGTACTTC
. TRBJ1-1 TRBV28 . CASSSDTTPEAFF TGTGCCAGCAGTTCTGACACCACCCCTGAAGCTTTCTTT
. TRBJ2-1 TRBV11-1 TRBD2 CASSSRRGLAAYNEQFF TGTGCCAGCAGCTCCCGCAGGGGACTAGCGGCATACAATGAGCAGTTCTTC
. TRBJ2-4 TRBV11-2 . CASSLGSFLAKNIQYF TGTGCCAGCAGCTTAGGAAGCTTTCTAGCCAAAAACATTCAGTACTTC
. TRBJ2-5 TRBV7-9 . CASSLAWEQETQYF TGTGCCAGCAGCTTAGCCTGGGAGCAAGAGACCCAGTACTTC
. TRBJ2-7 TRBV5-1 TRBD1 CASSSGGQVHEQYF TGCGCCAGCAGCTCTGGGGGACAGGTCCACGAGCAGTACTTC
. TRBJ2-1 TRBV11-3 TRBD2 CASSIGGGPNNEQFF TGTGCCAGCAGCATCGGGGGAGGGCCTAACAATGAGCAGTTCTTC
once TRBJ1-6 TRBV18 TRBD1 CASSDDRVGNSPLHF TGTGCCAGCTCAGACGACAGGGTGGGTAATTCACCCCTCCACTTT
. TRBJ2-2 TRBV25-1 . CASNGNTGELFF TGTGCCAGCAATGGGAACACCGGGGAGCTGTTTTTT
. TRBJ2-3 TRBV11-3 . CASSSGGTDTQYF TGTGCCAGCAGCTCTGGGGGAACAGATACGCAGTATTTT
. TRBJ2-7 TRBV11-2 . CASSLRGEQYF TGTGCCAGCAGCTTGCGGGGCGAGCAGTACTTC
. TRBJ2-6 TRBV19 . CASSTGYSGANVLTF TGTGCCAGTAGTACAGGCTACTCTGGGGCCAACGTCCTGACTTTC
. TRBJ2-7 TRBV5-1 . CASSLGQGGEQYF TGCGCCAGCAGCTTGGGGCAGGGAGGTGAGCAGTACTTC
. TRBJ1-2 TRBV7-9 . CASSLARPTGYTF TGTGCCAGCAGCTTAGCCAGGCCCACTGGCTACACCTTC
. TRBJ2-7 TRBV10-2 . CASSDPSRGYEQYF TGCGCCAGCAGTGATCCAAGTCGGGGGTACGAGCAGTACTTC
. TRBJ1-1 TRBV18 . CASSPNGRGTEAFF TGTGCCAGCTCACCTAACGGTCGAGGGACTGAAGCTTTCTTT
. TRBJ2-5 TRBV5-1 . CASSLAATVETQYF TGCGCCAGCAGCTTGGCGGCAACGGTGGAGACCCAGTACTTC
. TRBJ2-3 TRBV18 TRBD1 CASSPPLASTGGLSDTQYF TGTGCCAGCTCACCACCACTTGCATCGACAGGGGGCCTTTCAGATACGCAGTATTTT
. TRBJ2-3 TRBV7-2 . CASSPMTFPQYF TGTGCCAGCAGCCCTATGACCTTTCCGCAGTATTTT
. TRBJ2-7 TRBV5-1 . CASSLIVRGGSYEQYF TGCGCCAGCAGCTTGATTGTCAGGGGGGGATCCTACGAGCAGTACTTC
. TRBJ2-7 TRBV2 TRBD1 CASSRPRTGLYEQYF TGTGCCAGCAGCCGACCCCGGACAGGGCTGTACGAGCAGTACTTC
. TRBJ1-5 TRBV27 . CASSLTLDQPQHF TGTGCCAGCAGTTTAACCTTGGATCAGCCCCAGCATTTT
. TRBJ2-7 TRBV9 . CASSVDPAGTYEQYF TGTGCCAGCAGCGTAGACCCAGCGGGTACCTACGAGCAGTACTTC
. TRBJ1-4 TRBV5-8 TRBD1 CASSRGQAATNEKLFF TGTGCCAGCAGCCGAGGACAGGCTGCAACTAATGAAAAACTGTTTTTT
. TRBJ2-1 TRBV18 . CASSPRESYNEQFF TGTGCCAGCTCACCCAGGGAATCCTACAATGAGCAGTTCTTC